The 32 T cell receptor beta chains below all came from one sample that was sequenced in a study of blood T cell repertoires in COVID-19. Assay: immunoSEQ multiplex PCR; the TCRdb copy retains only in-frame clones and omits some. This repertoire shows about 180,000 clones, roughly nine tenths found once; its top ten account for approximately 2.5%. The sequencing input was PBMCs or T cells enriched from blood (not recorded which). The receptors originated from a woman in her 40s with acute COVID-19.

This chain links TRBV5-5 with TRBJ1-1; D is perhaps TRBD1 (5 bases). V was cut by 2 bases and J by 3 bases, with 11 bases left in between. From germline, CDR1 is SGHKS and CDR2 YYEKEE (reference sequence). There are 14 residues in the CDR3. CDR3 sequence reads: CASSFLGEDTEAFF. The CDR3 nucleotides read TGTGCCAGCAGCTTCTTAGGGGAGGACACTGAAGCTTTCTTT.

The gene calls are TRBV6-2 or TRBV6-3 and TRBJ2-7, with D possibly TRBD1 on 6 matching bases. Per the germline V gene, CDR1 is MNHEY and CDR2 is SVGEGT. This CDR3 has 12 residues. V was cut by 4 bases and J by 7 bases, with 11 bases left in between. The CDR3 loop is CASSWTVGEQYF. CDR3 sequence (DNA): TGTGCCAGCAGTTGGACAGTGGGAGAGCAGTACTTC.

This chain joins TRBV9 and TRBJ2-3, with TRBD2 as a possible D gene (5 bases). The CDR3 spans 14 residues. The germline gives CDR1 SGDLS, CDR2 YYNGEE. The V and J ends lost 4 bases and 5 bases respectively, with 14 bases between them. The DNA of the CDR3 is TGTGCCAGCAGCTCCCGGACTGGATTAGATACGCAGTATTTT. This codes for CASSSRTGLDTQYF.

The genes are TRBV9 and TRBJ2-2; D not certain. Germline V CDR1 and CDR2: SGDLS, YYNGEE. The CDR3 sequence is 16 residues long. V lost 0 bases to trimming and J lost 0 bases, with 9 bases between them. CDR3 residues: CASSVVSRSNTGELFF. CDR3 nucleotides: TGTGCCAGCAGCGTAGTGTCGCGGTCGAACACCGGGGAGCTGTTTTTT. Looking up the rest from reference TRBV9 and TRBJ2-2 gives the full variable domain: DSGVTQTPKHLITATGQRVTLRCSPRSGDLSVYWYQQSLDQGLQFLIQYYNGEERAKGNILERFSAQQFPDLHSELNLSSLELGDSALYFCASSVVSRSNTGELFFGEGSRLTVL.

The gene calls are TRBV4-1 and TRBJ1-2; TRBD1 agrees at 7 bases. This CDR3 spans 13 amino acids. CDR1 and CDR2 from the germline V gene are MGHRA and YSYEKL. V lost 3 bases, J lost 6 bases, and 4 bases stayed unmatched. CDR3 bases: TGCGCCAGCAGCCAGACAGGGCTGGATGGCTACACCTTC. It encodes CASSQTGLDGYTF.

The CDR3: CASSLLGTGWNEKLFF. The CDR3 DNA is TGTGCCAGCAGTTTATTAGGGACAGGGTGGAATGAAAAACTGTTTTTT. V and J are TRBV27 and TRBJ1-4; 9 bases align to TRBD1. CDR3 size: 16 residues. J lost 5 bases, V lost 1 base, and 5 bases had no gene match. Germline V lookup: CDR1 MNHEY, CDR2 SMNVEV (reference sequence).

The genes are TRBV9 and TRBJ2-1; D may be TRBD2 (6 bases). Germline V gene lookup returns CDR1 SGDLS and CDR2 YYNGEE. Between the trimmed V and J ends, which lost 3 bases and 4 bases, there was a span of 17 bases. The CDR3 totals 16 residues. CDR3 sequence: CASSATGGPKYNEQFF. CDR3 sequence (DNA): TGTGCCAGCAGCGCTACCGGAGGGCCGAAGTACAATGAGCAGTTCTTC.

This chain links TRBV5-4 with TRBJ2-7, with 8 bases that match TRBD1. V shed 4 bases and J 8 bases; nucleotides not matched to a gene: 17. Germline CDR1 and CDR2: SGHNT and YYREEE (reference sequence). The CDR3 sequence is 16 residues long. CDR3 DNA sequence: TGTGCCAGCAGCCATACGGCCGCGCAGGGGGCTTCTCAGCAGTACTTC. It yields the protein CASSHTAAQGASQQYF.

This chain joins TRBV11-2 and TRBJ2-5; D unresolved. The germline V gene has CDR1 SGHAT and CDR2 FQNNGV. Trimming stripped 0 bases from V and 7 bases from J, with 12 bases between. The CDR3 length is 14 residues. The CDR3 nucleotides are TGTGCCAGCAGCTTAGAAACGGGTCGTGGGACCCAGTACTTC. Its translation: CASSLETGRGTQYF.

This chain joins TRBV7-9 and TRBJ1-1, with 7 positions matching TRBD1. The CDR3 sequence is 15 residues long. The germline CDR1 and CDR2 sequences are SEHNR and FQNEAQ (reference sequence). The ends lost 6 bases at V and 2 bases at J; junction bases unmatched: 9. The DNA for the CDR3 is TGTGCCAGCAGTCCACAGGGGCAAAGAAACACTGAAGCTTTCTTT. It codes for CASSPQGQRNTEAFF.

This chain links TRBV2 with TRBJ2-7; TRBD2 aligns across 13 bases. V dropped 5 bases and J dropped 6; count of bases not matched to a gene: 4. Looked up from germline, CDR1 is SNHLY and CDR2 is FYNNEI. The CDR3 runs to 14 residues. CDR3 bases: TGTGCCAGCAGTCCGACTAGCGGGAGGTTCGAGCAGTACTTC. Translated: CASSPTSGRFEQYF.

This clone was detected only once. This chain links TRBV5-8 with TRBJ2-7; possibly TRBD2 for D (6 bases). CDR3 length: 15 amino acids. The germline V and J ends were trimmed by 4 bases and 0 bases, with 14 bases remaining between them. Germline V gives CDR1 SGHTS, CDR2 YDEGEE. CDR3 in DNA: TGTGCCAGCAGCACCAGGAGGGGAGGCTCCTACGAGCAGTACTTC. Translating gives CASSTRRGGSYEQYF. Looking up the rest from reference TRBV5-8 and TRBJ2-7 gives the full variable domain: EAGVTQSPTHLIKTRGQQATLRCSPISGHTSVYWYQQALGLGLQFLLWYDEGEERNRGNFPPRFSGRQFPNYSSELNVNALELEDSALYLCASSTRRGGSYEQYFGPGTRLTVT.

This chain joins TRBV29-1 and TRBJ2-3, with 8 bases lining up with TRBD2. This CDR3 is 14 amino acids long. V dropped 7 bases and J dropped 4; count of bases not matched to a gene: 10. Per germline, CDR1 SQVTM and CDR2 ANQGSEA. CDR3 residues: CSAVPGLVADTQYF. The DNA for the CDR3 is TGCAGCGCCGTGCCGGGACTAGTAGCAGATACGCAGTATTTT.

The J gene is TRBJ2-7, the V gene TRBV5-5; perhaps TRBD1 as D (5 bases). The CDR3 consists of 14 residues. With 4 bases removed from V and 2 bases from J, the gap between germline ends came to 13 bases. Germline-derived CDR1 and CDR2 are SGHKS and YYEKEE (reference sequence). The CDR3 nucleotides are TGTGCCAGCAGCCGAGAAGGGGTGCCCTACGAGCAGTACTTC. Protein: CASSREGVPYEQYF.

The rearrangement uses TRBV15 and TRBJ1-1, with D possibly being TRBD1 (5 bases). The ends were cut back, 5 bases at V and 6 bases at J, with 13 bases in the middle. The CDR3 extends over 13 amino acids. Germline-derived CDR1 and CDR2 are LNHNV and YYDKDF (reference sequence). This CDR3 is CATSYSRVAEAFF. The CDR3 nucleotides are TGTGCCACCAGCTATTCCAGGGTGGCTGAAGCTTTCTTT.

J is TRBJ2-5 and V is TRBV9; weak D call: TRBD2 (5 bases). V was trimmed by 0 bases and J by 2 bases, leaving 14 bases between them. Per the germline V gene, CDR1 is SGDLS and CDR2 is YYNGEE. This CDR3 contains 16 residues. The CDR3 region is CASSVAPAEAQETQYF. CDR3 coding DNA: TGTGCCAGCAGCGTAGCGCCAGCGGAAGCGCAAGAGACCCAGTACTTC.

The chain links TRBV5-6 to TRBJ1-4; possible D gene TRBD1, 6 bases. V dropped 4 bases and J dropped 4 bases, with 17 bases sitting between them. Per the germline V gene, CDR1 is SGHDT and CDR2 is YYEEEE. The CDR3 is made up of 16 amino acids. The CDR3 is CASSPYRVGGNEKLFF. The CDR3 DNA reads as TGTGCCAGCAGCCCCTACAGGGTTGGGGGTAATGAAAAACTGTTTTTT.

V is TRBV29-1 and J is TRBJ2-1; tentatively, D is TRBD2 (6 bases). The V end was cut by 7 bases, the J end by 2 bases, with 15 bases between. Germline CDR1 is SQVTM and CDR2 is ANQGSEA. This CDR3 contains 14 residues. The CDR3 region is CSAPSGVPYNEQFF. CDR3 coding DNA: TGCAGCGCCCCATCGGGGGTCCCCTACAATGAGCAGTTCTTC.

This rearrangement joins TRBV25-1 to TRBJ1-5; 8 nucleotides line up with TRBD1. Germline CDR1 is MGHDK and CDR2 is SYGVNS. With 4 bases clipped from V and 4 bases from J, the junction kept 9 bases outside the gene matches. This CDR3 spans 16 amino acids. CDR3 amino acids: CASSASGTGTNQPQHF. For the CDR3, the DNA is TGTGCCAGCAGTGCCTCCGGGACAGGAACAAATCAGCCCCAGCATTTT.

The CDR3 here is CASSSWDRGNDGYTF. The CDR3 DNA reads TGCGCCAGCAGCTCTTGGGACAGGGGTAATGATGGCTACACCTTC. J is TRBJ1-2 and V is TRBV5-1, with 10 bases lining up with TRBD1. The CDR3 has 15 residues. Germline V gene data show CDR1 as SGHRS and CDR2 as YFSETQ. V shed 3 bases and J 6 bases; nucleotides not matched to a gene: 8.

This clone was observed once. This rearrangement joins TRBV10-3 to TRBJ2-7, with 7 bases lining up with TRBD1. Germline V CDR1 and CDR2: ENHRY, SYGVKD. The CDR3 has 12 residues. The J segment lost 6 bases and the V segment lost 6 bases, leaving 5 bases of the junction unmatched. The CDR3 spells CAIRGTAREQYF. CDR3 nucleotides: TGTGCCATCAGGGGGACAGCCCGCGAGCAGTACTTC.

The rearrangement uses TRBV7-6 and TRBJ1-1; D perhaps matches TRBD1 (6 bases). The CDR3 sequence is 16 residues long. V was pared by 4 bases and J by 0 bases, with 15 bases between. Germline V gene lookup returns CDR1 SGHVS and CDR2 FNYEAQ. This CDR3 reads CASSSLGGVMNTEAFF. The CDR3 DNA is TGTGCCAGCAGCTCCCTAGGGGGAGTCATGAACACTGAAGCTTTCTTT.

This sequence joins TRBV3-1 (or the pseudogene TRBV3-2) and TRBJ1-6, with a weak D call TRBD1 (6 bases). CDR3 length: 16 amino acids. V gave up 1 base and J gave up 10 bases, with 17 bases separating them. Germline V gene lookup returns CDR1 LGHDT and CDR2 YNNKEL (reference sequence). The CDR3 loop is CASSQVPGQGRSPLHF. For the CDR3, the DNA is TGTGCCAGCAGCCAAGTACCGGGACAAGGAAGGTCACCCCTCCACTTT.

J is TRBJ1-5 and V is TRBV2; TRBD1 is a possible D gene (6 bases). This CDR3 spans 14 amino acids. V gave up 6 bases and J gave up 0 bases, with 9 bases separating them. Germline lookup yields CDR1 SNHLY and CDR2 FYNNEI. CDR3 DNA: TGTGCCAGCAGCGGACAGTATAGCAATCAGCCCCAGCATTTT. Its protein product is CASSGQYSNQPQHF.

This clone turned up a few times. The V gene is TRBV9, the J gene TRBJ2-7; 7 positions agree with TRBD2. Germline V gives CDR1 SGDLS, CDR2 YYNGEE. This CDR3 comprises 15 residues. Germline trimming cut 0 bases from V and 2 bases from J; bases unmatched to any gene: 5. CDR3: CASSVGASGTYEQYF. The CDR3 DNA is TGTGCCAGCAGCGTAGGGGCTAGCGGTACCTACGAGCAGTACTTC.

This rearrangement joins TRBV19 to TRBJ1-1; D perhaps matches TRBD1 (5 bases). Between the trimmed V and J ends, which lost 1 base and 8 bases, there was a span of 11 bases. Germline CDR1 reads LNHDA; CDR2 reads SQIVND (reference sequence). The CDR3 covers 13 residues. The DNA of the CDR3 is TGTGCCAGTAGTATAGCCAGGGACTGGGAAGCTTTCTTT. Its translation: CASSIARDWEAFF.

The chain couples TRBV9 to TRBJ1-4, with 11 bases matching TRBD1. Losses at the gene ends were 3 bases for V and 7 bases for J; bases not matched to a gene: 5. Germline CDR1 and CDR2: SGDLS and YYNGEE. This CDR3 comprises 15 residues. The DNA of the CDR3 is TGTGCCAGCAGCGCTGTCGGGACAGGGGGTGAAAAACTGTTTTTT. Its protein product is CASSAVGTGGEKLFF.

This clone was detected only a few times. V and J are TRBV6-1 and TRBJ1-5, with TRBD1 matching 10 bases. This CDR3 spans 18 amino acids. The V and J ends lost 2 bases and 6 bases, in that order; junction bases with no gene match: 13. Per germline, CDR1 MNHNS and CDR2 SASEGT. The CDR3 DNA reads TGTGCCAGCAGTGAACACCCTTCGGTCCGGGACAGGGGTCAGCCCCAGCATTTT. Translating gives CASSEHPSVRDRGQPQHF.

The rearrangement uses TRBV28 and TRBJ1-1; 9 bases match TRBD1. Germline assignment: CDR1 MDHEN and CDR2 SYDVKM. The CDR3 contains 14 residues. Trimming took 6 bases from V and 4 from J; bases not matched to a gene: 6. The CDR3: CASRTTGGGTEAFF. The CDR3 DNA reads TGTGCCAGCAGAACGACAGGGGGGGGCACTGAAGCTTTCTTT.

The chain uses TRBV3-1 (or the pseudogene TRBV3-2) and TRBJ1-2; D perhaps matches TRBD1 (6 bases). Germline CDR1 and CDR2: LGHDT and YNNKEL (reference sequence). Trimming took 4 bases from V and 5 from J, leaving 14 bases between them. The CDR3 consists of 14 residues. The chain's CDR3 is CASSRRQEFYGYTF. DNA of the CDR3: TGTGCCAGCAGCCGCCGACAGGAATTTTATGGCTACACCTTC.

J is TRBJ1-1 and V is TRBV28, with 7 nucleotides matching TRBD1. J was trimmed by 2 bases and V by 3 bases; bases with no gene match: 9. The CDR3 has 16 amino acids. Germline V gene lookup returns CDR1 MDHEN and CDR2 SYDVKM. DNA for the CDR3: TGTGCCAGCAGTTTTAGTGGGACAGATTATAACACTGAAGCTTTCTTT. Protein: CASSFSGTDYNTEAFF.

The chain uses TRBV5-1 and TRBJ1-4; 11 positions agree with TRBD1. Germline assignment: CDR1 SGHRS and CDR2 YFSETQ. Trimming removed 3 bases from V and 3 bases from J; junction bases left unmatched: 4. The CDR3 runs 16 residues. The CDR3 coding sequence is TGCGCCAGCAGCTGGGGACAGGGGGGTGCTAATGAAAAACTGTTTTTT. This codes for CASSWGQGGANEKLFF.